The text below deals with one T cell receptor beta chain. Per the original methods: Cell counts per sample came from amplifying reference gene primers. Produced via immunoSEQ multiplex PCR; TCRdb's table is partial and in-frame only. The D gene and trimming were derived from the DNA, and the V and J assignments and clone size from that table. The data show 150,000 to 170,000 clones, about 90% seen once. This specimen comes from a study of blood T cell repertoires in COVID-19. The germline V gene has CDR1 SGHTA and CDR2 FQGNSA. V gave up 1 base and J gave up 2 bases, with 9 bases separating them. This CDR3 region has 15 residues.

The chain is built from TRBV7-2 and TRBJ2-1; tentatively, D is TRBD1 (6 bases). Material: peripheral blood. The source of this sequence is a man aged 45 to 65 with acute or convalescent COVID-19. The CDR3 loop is CASSLDGQTYNEQFF. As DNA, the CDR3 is TGTGCCAGCAGCTTAGACGGACAGACCTACAATGAGCAGTTCTTC.